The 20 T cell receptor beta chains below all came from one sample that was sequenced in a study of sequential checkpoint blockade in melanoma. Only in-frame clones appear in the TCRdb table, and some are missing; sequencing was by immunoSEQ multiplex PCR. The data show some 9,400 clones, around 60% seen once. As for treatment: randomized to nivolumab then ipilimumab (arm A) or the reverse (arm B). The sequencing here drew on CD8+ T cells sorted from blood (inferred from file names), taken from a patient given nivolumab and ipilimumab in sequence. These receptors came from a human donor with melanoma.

The CDR3 protein is CASSFRDIGRSNQPQHF. In DNA form, the CDR3 reads TGTGCCAGCAGCTTCCGGGACATCGGTAGAAGCAATCAGCCCCAGCATTTT. J is TRBJ1-5 and V is TRBV5-5, with D maybe TRBD1 (6 bases). Trimming left V 2 bases short and J 1 base short, with 16 bases between. Per the germline V gene, CDR1 is SGHKS and CDR2 is YYEKEE (reference sequence). The CDR3 extends over 17 amino acids.

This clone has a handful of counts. The CDR3 is CASSSDRGSNQPQHF. The DNA for the CDR3 is TGTGCCAGCAGTTCGGACAGGGGCAGCAATCAGCCCCAGCATTTT. This chain links TRBV6-5 with TRBJ1-5; 9 nucleotides align to TRBD1. Germline CDR1 and CDR2: MNHEY and SVGAGI. The J segment lost 1 base and the V segment lost 4 bases, leaving 2 bases of the junction unmatched. This CDR3 region has 15 residues.

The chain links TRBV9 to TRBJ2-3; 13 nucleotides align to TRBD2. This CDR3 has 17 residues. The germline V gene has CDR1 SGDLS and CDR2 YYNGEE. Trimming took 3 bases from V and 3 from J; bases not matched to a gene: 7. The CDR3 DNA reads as TGTGCCAGCAGCGCCACCGGGACTAGCGGGGTAACAGATACGCAGTATTTT. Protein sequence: CASSATGTSGVTDTQYF.

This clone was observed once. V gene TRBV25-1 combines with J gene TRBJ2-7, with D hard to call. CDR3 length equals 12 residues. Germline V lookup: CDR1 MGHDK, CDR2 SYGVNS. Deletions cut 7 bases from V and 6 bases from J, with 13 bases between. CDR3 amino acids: CASIGVEVEQYF. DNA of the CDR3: TGTGCCAGCATAGGCGTCGAGGTCGAGCAGTACTTC.

The CDR3 loop is CASSQEVTGGSGYTF. The CDR3 DNA reads TGTGCCAGCAGCCAAGAGGTTACAGGGGGCTCTGGCTACACCTTC. The chain links TRBV4-2 to TRBJ1-2, with TRBD1 matching over 9 bases. The V segment lost 0 bases and the J segment 7 bases; nucleotides outside the gene matches: 6. The CDR3 extends over 15 amino acids. The germline V gene has CDR1 LGHNA and CDR2 YNFKEQ.

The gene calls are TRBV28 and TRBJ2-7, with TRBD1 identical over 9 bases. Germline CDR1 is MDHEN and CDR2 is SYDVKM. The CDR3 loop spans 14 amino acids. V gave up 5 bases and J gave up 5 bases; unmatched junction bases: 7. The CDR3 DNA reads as TGTGCCAGCAGTATCCGGGACAGGGTCCACGAGCAGTACTTC. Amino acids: CASSIRDRVHEQYF. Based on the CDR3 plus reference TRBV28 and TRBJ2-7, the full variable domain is DVKVTQSSRYLVKRTGEKVFLECVQDMDHENMFWYRQDPGLGLRLIYFSYDVKMKEKGDIPEGYSVSREKKERFSLILESASTNQTSMYLCASSIRDRVHEQYFGPGTRLTVT.

The CDR3 spells CASSLGAGGYEQYF. For the CDR3, the DNA is TGTGCCAGCAGCTTAGGTGCAGGGGGGTACGAGCAGTACTTC. The chain recombines TRBV7-2 with TRBJ2-7; D is perhaps TRBD1 (7 bases). This CDR3 is built from 14 residues. The V and J ends lost 1 base and 4 bases respectively, with 11 bases between them. Germline V lookup: CDR1 SGHTA, CDR2 FQGNSA. The entire variable domain, with the rest obtained from reference TRBV7-2 and TRBJ2-7, is as follows: GAGVSQSPSNKVTEKGKDVELRCDPISGHTALYWYRQSLGQGLEFLIYFQGNSAPDKSGLPSDRFSAERTGGSVSTLTIQRTQQEDSAVYLCASSLGAGGYEQYFGPGTRLTVT.

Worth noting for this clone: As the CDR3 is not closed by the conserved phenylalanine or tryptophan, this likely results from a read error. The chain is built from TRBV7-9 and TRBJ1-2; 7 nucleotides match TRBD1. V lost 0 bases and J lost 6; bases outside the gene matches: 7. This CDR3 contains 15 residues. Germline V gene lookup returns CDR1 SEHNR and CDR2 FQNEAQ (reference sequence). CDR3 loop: CASSLANRGWDGYTL. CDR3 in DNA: TGTGCCAGCAGCTTAGCAAACAGGGGTTGGGATGGCTACACCCTC.

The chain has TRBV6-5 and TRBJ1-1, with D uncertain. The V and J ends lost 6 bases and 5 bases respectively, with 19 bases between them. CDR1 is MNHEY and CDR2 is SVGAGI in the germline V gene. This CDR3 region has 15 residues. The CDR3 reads CASSMVPGGRTEAFF. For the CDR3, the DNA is TGTGCCAGCAGCATGGTTCCTGGCGGGAGGACTGAAGCTTTCTTT.

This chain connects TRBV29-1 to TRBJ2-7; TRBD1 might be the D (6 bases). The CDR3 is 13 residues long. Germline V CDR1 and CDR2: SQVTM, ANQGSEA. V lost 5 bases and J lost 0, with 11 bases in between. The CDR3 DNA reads TGCAGCGTTCCGGACAGAAACTCCTACGAGCAGTACTTC. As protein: CSVPDRNSYEQYF.

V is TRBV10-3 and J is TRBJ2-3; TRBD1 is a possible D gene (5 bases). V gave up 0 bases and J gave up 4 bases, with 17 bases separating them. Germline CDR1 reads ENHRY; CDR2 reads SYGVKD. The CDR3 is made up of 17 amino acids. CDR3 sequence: CAISESRAGPYPDTQYF. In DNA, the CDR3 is TGTGCCATCAGTGAGTCCAGGGCAGGGCCCTATCCAGATACGCAGTATTTT.

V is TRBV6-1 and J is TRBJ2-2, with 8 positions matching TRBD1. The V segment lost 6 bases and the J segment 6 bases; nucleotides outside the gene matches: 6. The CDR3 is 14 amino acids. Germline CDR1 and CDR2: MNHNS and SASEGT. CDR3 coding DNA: TGTGCCAGCAGGGGACAGGATTGGGCCGGGGAGCTGTTTTTT. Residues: CASRGQDWAGELFF.

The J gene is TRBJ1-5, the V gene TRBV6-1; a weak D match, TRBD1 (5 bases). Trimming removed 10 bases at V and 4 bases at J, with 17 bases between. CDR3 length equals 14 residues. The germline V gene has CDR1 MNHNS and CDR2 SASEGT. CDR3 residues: CATYFPGGNQPQHF. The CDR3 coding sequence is TGTGCCACCTACTTTCCCGGGGGTAATCAGCCCCAGCATTTT.

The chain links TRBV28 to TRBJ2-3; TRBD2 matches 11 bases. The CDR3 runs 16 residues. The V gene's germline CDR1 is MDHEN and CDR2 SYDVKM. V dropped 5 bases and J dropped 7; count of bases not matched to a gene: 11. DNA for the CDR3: TGTGCCAGCAGTCCCATTAGCGGGGGGGCATTTTATACGCAGTATTTT. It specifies CASSPISGGAFYTQYF.

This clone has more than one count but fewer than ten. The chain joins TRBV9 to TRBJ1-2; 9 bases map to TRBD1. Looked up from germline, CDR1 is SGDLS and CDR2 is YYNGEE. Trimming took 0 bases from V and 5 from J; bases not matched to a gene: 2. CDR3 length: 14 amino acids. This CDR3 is CASSVVGTGYGYTF. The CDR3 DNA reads TGTGCCAGCAGCGTAGTCGGGACAGGGTATGGCTACACCTTC.

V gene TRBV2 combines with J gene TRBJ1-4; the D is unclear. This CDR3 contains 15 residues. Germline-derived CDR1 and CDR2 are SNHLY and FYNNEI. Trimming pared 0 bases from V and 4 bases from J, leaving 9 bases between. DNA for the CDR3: TGTGCCAGCAGTGAAGCGGGCTCTCGTAATGAAAAACTGTTTTTT. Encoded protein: CASSEAGSRNEKLFF.

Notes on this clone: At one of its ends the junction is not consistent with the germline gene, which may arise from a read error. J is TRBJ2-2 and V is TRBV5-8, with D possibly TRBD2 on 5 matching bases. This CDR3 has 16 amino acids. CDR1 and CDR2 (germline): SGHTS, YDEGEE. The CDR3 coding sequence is TGCGCCAGCAGCCCCGGACTGGGAAGAAACACCGGGGAGCTGTTTTTT. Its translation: CASSPGLGRNTGELFF.

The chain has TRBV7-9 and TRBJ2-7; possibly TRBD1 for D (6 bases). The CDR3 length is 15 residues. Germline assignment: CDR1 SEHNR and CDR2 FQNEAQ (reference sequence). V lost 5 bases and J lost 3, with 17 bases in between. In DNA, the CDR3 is TGTGCCAGCAGCCAACGCAGGGGTTCGAACTACGAGCAGTACTTC. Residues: CASSQRRGSNYEQYF.

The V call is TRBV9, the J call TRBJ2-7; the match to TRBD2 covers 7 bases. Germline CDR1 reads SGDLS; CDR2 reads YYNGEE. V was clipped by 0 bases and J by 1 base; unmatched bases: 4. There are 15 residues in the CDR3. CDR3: CASSVGGEGSYEQYF. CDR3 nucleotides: TGTGCCAGCAGCGTAGGGGGGGAGGGGTCCTACGAGCAGTACTTC.

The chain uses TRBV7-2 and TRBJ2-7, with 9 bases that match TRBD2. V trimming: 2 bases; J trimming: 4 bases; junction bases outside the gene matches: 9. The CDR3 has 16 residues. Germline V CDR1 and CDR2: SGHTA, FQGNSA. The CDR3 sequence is CASSLWDAGGNYEQYF. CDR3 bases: TGTGCCAGCAGCTTATGGGACGCGGGGGGGAATTACGAGCAGTACTTC. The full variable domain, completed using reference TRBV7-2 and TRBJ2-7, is GAGVSQSPSNKVTEKGKDVELRCDPISGHTALYWYRQSLGQGLEFLIYFQGNSAPDKSGLPSDRFSAERTGGSVSTLTIQRTQQEDSAVYLCASSLWDAGGNYEQYFGPGTRLTVT.